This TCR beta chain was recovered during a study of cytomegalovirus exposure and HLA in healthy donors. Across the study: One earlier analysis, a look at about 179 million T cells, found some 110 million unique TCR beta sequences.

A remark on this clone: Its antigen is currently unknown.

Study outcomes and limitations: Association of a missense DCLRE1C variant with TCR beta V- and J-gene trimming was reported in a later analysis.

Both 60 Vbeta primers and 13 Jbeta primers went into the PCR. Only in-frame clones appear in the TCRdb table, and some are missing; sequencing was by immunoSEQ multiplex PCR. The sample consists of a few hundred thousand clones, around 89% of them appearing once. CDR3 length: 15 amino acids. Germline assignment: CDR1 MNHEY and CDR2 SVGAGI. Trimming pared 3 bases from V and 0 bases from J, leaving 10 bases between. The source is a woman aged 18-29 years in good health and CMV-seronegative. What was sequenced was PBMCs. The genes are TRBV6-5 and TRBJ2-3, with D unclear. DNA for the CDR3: TGTGCCAGCAGTTATAGAGGCGCCAGCACAGATACGCAGTATTTT. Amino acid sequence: CASSYRGASTDTQYF.